This record covers a single T cell receptor beta chain. Its antigen is as yet unknown. The sample is drawn from a study of T-cell memory formation after mild COVID-19. About the research overall: For the most part, TCR clusters were specific to one donor.

Germline V gene sequence: CDR1 MGHRA, CDR2 YSYEKL. V lost 1 base and J lost 10, with 10 bases in between. The CDR3 consists of 12 residues. TCRdb re-derived calls from the 5' RACE reads in MiXCR, one entry per CDR3 protein. The sample shows approximately 270,000 distinct CDR3 sequences, around 15% of them seen only once. The study, taken as a whole, reports: CD4+ contracting clones were found mainly in CM and EM, and CD8+ ones in EMRA. The study found balanced CD4/CD8 in clones contracting day 15 to 85 and a CD4+ lean in later expanders.

Sequenced sample: PBMCs or a T cell subset sorted from them (not recorded which). The V gene is TRBV4-1, the J gene TRBJ1-1; D unclear. The sequence was obtained from a man younger than 35 who had mild COVID-19 (a few samples of this study predate the infection). Cell type and time point are not known. CDR3 sequence: CASSQGREGAFF. CDR3 bases: TGCGCCAGCAGCCAAGGACGCGAGGGAGCTTTCTTT.